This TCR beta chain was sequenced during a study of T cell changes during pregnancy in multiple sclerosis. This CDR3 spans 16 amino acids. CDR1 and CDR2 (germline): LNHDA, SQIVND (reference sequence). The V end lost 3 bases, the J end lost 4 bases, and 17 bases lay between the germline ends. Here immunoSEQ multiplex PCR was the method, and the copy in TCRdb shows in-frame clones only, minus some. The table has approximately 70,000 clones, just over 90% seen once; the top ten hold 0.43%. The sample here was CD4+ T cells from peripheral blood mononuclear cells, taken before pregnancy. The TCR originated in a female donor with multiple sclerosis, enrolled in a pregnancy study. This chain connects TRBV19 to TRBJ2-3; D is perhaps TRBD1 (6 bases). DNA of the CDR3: TGTGCCAGTAGTATTAATCGGGACATAGGACCAGATACGCAGTATTTT. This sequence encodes CASSINRDIGPDTQYF. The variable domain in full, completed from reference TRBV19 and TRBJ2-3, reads DGGITQSPKYLFRKEGQNVTLSCEQNLNHDAMYWYRQDPGQGLRLIYYSQIVNDFQKGDIAEGYSVSREKKESFPLTVTSAQKNPTAFYLCASSINRDIGPDTQYFGPGTRLTVL.